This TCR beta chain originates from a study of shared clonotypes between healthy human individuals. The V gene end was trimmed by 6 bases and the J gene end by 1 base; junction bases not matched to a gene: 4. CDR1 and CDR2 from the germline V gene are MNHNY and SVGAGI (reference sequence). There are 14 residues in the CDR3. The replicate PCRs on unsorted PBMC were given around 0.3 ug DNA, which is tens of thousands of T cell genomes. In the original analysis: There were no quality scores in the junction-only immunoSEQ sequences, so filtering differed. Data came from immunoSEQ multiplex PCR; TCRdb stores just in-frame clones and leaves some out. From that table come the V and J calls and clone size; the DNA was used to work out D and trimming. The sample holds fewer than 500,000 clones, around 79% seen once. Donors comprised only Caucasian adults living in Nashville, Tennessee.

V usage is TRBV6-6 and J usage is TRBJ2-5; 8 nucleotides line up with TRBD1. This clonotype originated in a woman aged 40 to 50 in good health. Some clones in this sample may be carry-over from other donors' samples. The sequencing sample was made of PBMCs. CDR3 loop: CASSYRGIQETQYF. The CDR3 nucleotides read TGTGCCAGCAGCTACAGGGGGATCCAAGAGACCCAGTACTTC.